Sequencing of this T cell receptor (beta chain) was carried out in a study of cytotoxic CD8 clonotypes in ibrutinib-treated CLL. Study overall: Investigators collected response samples after a median about 12 months of treatment, range 6 to 36.

CDR1 is LGHNA, CDR2 YNFKEQ, per germline. The length of the CDR3 is 14 residues. Trimming pared 1 base from V and 5 bases from J, leaving 9 bases between. Study observations and caveats: The study found public clonotypes uncommon, contracting or stable on treatment.

As to this clone: Its antigen is unknown.

Profiling relied on immunoSEQ multiplex PCR, and the TCRdb table lists in-frame clones only, not all of them. Of approximately 300,000 clones listed, roughly 85% are singletons. The sequencing here drew on PBMCs, taken before ibrutinib treatment. The receptor was isolated from a human donor with chronic lymphocytic leukemia. The J gene is TRBJ2-1, the V gene TRBV4-2, with D perhaps TRBD1 (6 bases). CDR3 coding DNA: TGTGCCAGCAGCCAAGGGACAGTCGACAATGAGCAGTTCTTC. It is translated as CASSQGTVDNEQFF.